This entry lists 26 T cell receptor beta chains sequenced from one sample in a study of T cells in localized non-small cell lung cancer. The data were produced by immunoSEQ multiplex PCR, yet TCRdb's version contains in-frame clones alone and is incomplete. The sample holds fewer than 35,000 clones, approximately 87% seen once. The sample consisted of peripheral blood, taken before any cancer treatment. The source of these receptors is a man between 35 and 75 years old with stage I lung adenocarcinoma.

The rearrangement uses TRBV6-1 and TRBJ1-1, with 7 nucleotides matching TRBD1. The ends lost 6 bases at V and 0 bases at J; junction bases unmatched: 4. Per the germline V gene, CDR1 is MNHNS and CDR2 is SASEGT. The CDR3 has 14 amino acids. The CDR3 DNA reads TGTGCCAGCAGGGAGGGACAGCTGAACACTGAAGCTTTCTTT. Protein: CASREGQLNTEAFF.

Concerning this clone: Other nucleotide sequences in the sample specify the same CDR3. This chain uses TRBV9 with TRBJ2-6; no reliable D call. V shed 0 bases and J shed 0 bases, with 4 bases lying between them. CDR1 SGDLS and CDR2 YYNGEE come from the germline V gene. The CDR3 is made up of 15 amino acids. CDR3 in amino acids: CASSVVDSGANVLTF. The CDR3 DNA sequence: TGTGCCAGCAGCGTAGTCGACTCTGGGGCCAACGTCCTGACTTTC.

The chain couples TRBV4-1 to TRBJ2-3; weak D call: TRBD1 (7 bases). V was trimmed by 0 bases and J by 1 base, leaving 14 bases between them. Germline V CDR1 and CDR2: MGHRA, YSYEKL. The CDR3 contains 17 residues. DNA for the CDR3: TGCGCCAGCAGCCAAGATTCGGAGGGGGCGGGCACAGATACGCAGTATTTT. Encoded protein: CASSQDSEGAGTDTQYF.

The chain has TRBV5-1 and TRBJ2-3; D is unresolved. Trimming removed 4 bases from V and 0 bases from J, with 6 bases in between. CDR3 size: 13 residues. Germline V gene data show CDR1 as SGHRS and CDR2 as YFSETQ. The DNA of the CDR3 is TGCGCCAGCAGCCCCGAAAGCACAGATACGCAGTATTTT. Protein sequence: CASSPESTDTQYF.

The J gene is TRBJ2-5, the V gene TRBV19, with D possibly being TRBD1 (7 bases). V was pared by 4 bases and J by 4 bases, with 16 bases between. The CDR3 has 15 amino acids. Germline V gives CDR1 LNHDA, CDR2 SQIVND (reference sequence). CDR3 bases: TGTGCCAGTAGTAGCGGGACAGCTCGTAGAGAGACCCAGTACTTC. The encoded protein is CASSSGTARRETQYF.

The rearrangement uses TRBV4-2 and TRBJ1-4, with D perhaps TRBD1 (5 bases). The V and J ends lost 3 bases and 5 bases respectively, with 16 bases between them. The CDR3 consists of 16 residues. Germline V CDR1 and CDR2: LGHNA, YNFKEQ. The CDR3 sequence: CASSQSPGVGNEKLFF. The CDR3 coding sequence is TGTGCCAGCAGCCAGTCCCCGGGGGTAGGAAATGAAAAACTGTTTTTT.

This chain uses TRBV25-1 with TRBJ1-1; D is uncertain. V was pared by 3 bases and J by 3 bases, with 14 bases between. The CDR3 sequence is 15 residues long. The germline V gene encodes CDR1 MGHDK and CDR2 SYGVNS. CDR3: CASSDGRFEDTEAFF. For the CDR3, the DNA is TGTGCCAGCAGTGACGGACGTTTCGAGGACACTGAAGCTTTCTTT.

A single count supports this clone. The rearrangement links TRBV7-6 to TRBJ2-1; 8 bases agree with TRBD1. The CDR3 loop spans 13 amino acids. Looked up from germline, CDR1 is SGHVS and CDR2 is FNYEAQ. V lost 5 bases, J lost 7 bases, and 4 bases stayed unmatched. In DNA, the CDR3 is TGTGCCAGCAGCCAGTGGACAGGGAATGAGCAGTTCTTC. Protein product: CASSQWTGNEQFF.

The chain carries TRBV15 and TRBJ2-5; 9 bases match TRBD2. The CDR3 is 13 residues long. Trimming at V came to 8 bases and at J to 3 bases, leaving 4 bases not matched to a gene. The germline gives CDR1 LNHNV, CDR2 YYDKDF (reference sequence). In DNA form, the CDR3 reads TGTGCCACCTCAGCGGGGGGTAAAGAGACCCAGTACTTC. Amino acids: CATSAGGKETQYF. Using reference TRBV15 and TRBJ2-5 for the parts outside the CDR3, the full variable domain is DAMVIQNPRYQVTQFGKPVTLSCSQTLNHNVMYWYQQKSSQAPKLLFHYYDKDFNNEADTPDNFQSRRPNTSFCFLDIRSPGLGDTAMYLCATSAGGKETQYFGPGTRLLVL.

The genes are TRBV10-3 and TRBJ2-2; no clear D gene. Germline loops: CDR1 ENHRY, CDR2 SYGVKD. CDR3 length: 14 amino acids. Trimming cost V 7 bases and J 6 bases, with 15 bases left between them. CDR3 DNA sequence: TGTGCCATCATGGATGGGTCAAGCGCCGGGGAGCTGTTTTTT. It codes for CAIMDGSSAGELFF.

The chain employs TRBV30 and TRBJ1-5; no firm D call. Trimming pared 0 bases from V and 4 bases from J, leaving 10 bases between. This CDR3 has 14 amino acids. Looked up from germline, CDR1 is GTSNPN and CDR2 is SVGIG (reference sequence). Written as DNA, the CDR3 is TGTGCCTGGAGTGTAGGGTTAACTAATCAGCCCCAGCATTTT. This gives the protein CAWSVGLTNQPQHF.

The chain employs TRBV2 and TRBJ1-6, with D maybe TRBD1 (5 bases). In germline, CDR1 is SNHLY, CDR2 FYNNEI. This CDR3 is 11 amino acids long. Trimming pared 6 bases from V and 12 bases from J, leaving 9 bases between. CDR3 loop: CASRLREPLHF. CDR3 coding DNA: TGTGCCAGCAGGCTCAGGGAACCCCTCCACTTT.

The chain employs TRBV19 and TRBJ1-5; D is ambiguous. Between the trimmed V and J ends, which lost 3 bases and 5 bases, there was a span of 14 bases. Germline values: CDR1 LNHDA, CDR2 SQIVND (reference sequence). The CDR3 runs to 15 residues. Here the CDR3 DNA reads TGTGCCAGTAGTATCGGATCCGCCACCTATCAGCCCCAGCATTTT. Protein product: CASSIGSATYQPQHF.

The chain recombines TRBV4-2 with TRBJ1-1; TRBD1 might be the D (5 bases). The CDR3 is 14 residues long. Trimming pared 1 base from V and 3 bases from J, leaving 9 bases between. Germline lookup yields CDR1 LGHNA and CDR2 YNFKEQ. The CDR3 spells CASSQGGWDTEAFF. DNA for the CDR3: TGTGCCAGCAGCCAAGGGGGGTGGGACACTGAAGCTTTCTTT.

J is TRBJ2-2 and V is TRBV6-5; no definite D call. The V gene's germline CDR1 is MNHEY and CDR2 SVGAGI. This CDR3 has 15 residues. Trimming removed 6 bases at V and 0 bases at J, with 11 bases between. The CDR3 spells CASRLARANTGELFF. The CDR3 coding sequence is TGTGCCAGCAGACTCGCACGGGCGAACACCGGGGAGCTGTTTTTT.

The sample holds a few counts of this clone. The chain uses TRBV23-1 and TRBJ1-4; no firm D call. TRBV23-1 is classed as an ORF, of uncertain function. Trimming left V 7 bases short and J 11 bases short, with 29 bases between. The length of the CDR3 is 17 residues. CDR3 sequence: CASTPGSGWRAPEKLFF. For the CDR3, the DNA is TGCGCCAGCACCCCCGGCAGCGGGTGGAGGGCTCCGGAGAAACTGTTTTTT.

The genes are TRBV15 and TRBJ1-6; no clear D. Trimming removed 5 bases from V and 7 bases from J, with 15 bases in between. Germline CDR1 is LNHNV and CDR2 is YYDKDF (reference sequence). The CDR3 totals 15 residues. CDR3 coding DNA: TGTGCCACCAGCGCAACGAGATTACTAAATTCACCCCTCCACTTT. Amino acids: CATSATRLLNSPLHF.

The CDR3 spells CSARTAAITDTQYF. CDR3 coding DNA: TGCAGCGCCCGGACGGCAGCTATAACAGATACGCAGTATTTT. The chain combines TRBV29-1 with TRBJ2-3; D not certain. Trimming stripped 7 bases from V and 3 bases from J, with 17 bases between. Germline V gene data show CDR1 as SQVTM and CDR2 as ANQGSEA. This CDR3 spans 14 amino acids.

This clone was counted a single time. The chain recombines TRBV6-5 with TRBJ1-1, with 7 bases fitting TRBD1. Trimming took 2 bases from V and 1 from J; bases not matched to a gene: 1. The CDR3 is made up of 14 amino acids. From germline, CDR1 is MNHEY and CDR2 SVGAGI. The CDR3 is CASSYGDRNTEAFF. In DNA form, the CDR3 reads TGTGCCAGCAGTTACGGGGACAGGAACACTGAAGCTTTCTTT.

As regards this clone: This sample also contains other DNA sequences that code for the same CDR3. The chain uses TRBV6-1 and TRBJ1-1; D is unresolved. The CDR3 length is 14 residues. Trimming left V 2 bases short and J 1 base short, with 8 bases between. The V gene's germline CDR1 is MNHNS and CDR2 SASEGT. CDR3 sequence reads: CASSERSRNTEAFF. The CDR3 DNA reads as TGTGCCAGCAGTGAAAGGTCCAGGAACACTGAAGCTTTCTTT.

The rearrangement joins TRBV6-5 to TRBJ1-1, with D uncertain. CDR1 MNHEY and CDR2 SVGAGI come from the germline V gene. The CDR3 is 13 amino acids. Trimming stripped 3 bases from V and 1 base from J, with 6 bases between. CDR3 coding DNA: TGTGCCAGCAGTTATGGTAGGAACACTGAAGCTTTCTTT. It is translated as CASSYGRNTEAFF.

This chain joins TRBV4-1 and TRBJ2-1; the match to TRBD2 covers 8 bases. The CDR3 has 17 residues. The J segment lost 4 bases and the V segment lost 1 base, leaving 9 bases of the junction unmatched. The V gene's germline CDR1 is MGHRA and CDR2 YSYEKL. This chain's CDR3 is CASSQVVAGFQYNEQFF. Here the CDR3 DNA reads TGCGCCAGCAGCCAAGTGGTAGCGGGGTTCCAATACAATGAGCAGTTCTTC.

The chain recombines TRBV5-5 with TRBJ1-1, with D uncertain. With 4 bases removed from V and 1 base from J, the gap between germline ends came to 11 bases. This CDR3 contains 14 residues. Germline V CDR1 and CDR2: SGHKS, YYEKEE (reference sequence). The CDR3 region is CASSVFASNTEAFF. The CDR3 bases are TGTGCCAGCAGCGTCTTTGCGTCGAACACTGAAGCTTTCTTT.

This chain links TRBV7-8 with TRBJ2-4; 9 positions match TRBD1. The length of the CDR3 is 22 residues. Germline V gene data show CDR1 as SGHVS and CDR2 as FQNEAQ. J lost 0 bases, V lost 4 bases, and 22 bases had no gene match. This chain's CDR3 is CASSSGLSDRGPTFLAKNIQYF. In DNA, the CDR3 is TGTGCCAGCAGCTCGGGACTCTCGGACAGGGGACCAACTTTCCTAGCCAAAAACATTCAGTACTTC.

The chain combines TRBV7-7 with TRBJ2-5; a possible D gene is TRBD2 (6 bases). Trimming stripped 5 bases from V and 1 base from J, with 14 bases between. CDR3 length: 15 residues. Germline-derived CDR1 and CDR2 are SSHAT and FNYEAQ (reference sequence). DNA for the CDR3: TGTGCCAGCAGCCCGAGGGGACTCGGCCAAGAGACCCAGTACTTC. It translates to CASSPRGLGQETQYF.

The chain links TRBV7-8 to TRBJ1-4; 7 bases fit TRBD1. V gave up 3 bases and J gave up 0 bases; unmatched junction bases: 1. The germline gives CDR1 SGHVS, CDR2 FQNEAQ. The CDR3 length is 15 residues. This chain's CDR3 is CASSLGQTTNEKLFF. CDR3 coding DNA: TGTGCCAGCAGCTTGGGACAGACAACTAATGAAAAACTGTTTTTT.